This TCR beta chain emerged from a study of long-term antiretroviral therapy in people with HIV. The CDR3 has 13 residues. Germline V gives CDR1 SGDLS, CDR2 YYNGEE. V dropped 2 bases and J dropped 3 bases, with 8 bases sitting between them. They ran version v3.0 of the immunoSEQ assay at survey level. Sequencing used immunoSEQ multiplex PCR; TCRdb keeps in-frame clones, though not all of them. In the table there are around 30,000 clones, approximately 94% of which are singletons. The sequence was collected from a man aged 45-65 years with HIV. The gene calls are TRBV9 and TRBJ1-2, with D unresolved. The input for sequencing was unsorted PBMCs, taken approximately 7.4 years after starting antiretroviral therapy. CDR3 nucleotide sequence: TGTGCCAGCAGCGTCGTGGATGACTATGGCTACACCTTC. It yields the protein CASSVVDDYGYTF.